This TCR beta chain is from a study of blood T cell repertoires in COVID-19. Profiling relied on immunoSEQ multiplex PCR, and the TCRdb table lists in-frame clones only, not all of them. The profile covers 250,000 to 350,000 clones, with 80% to 90% appearing a single time and approximately 5.3% taken by the ten largest. The CDR3 covers 13 residues. V lost 0 bases to trimming and J lost 4 bases, with 8 bases between them. CDR1 is SGHRS, CDR2 YFSETQ, per germline. This clone was seen a single time. Other nucleotide sequences from this sample produce the same CDR3. Sequenced: PBMCs or T cells enriched from blood (not recorded which). This chain links TRBV5-1 with TRBJ2-7; no reliable D call. The receptor comes from a woman in her twenties or thirties who had recovered from COVID-19. CDR3 amino acids: CASSLVPGYEQYF. The CDR3 nucleotides are TGCGCCAGCAGCTTGGTCCCGGGTTACGAGCAGTACTTC.